One sample yielded the 12 T cell receptor beta chains listed below, sequenced in a study of Tregs in tolerant kidney transplant recipients. Generated by immunoSEQ multiplex PCR, the TCRdb table keeps only in-frame clones and is missing some. The sample shows more than 75,000 clones, 93% of them seen only once. The specimen comprised CD4+ T cells from blood, sampled before the transplant. The receptors originated from a human donor who received a combined kidney and bone marrow transplant.

This rearrangement joins TRBV6-6 to TRBJ1-3; D is perhaps TRBD1 (6 bases). The germline gives CDR1 MNHNY, CDR2 SVGAGI (reference sequence). This CDR3 has 13 amino acids. Deletions cut 8 bases from V and 4 bases from J, with 12 bases between. CDR3 DNA: TGTGCCAGCGGGGGCGTCTACGGAAACACCATATATTTT. This codes for CASGGVYGNTIYF.

The genes are TRBV6-5 and TRBJ2-5, with 8 bases matching TRBD2. The CDR3 runs 16 residues. V lost 4 bases to trimming and J lost 0 bases; unmatched junction nucleotides: 7. CDR1 and CDR2 (germline): MNHEY, SVGAGI. The DNA for the CDR3 is TGTGCCAGCAGTTTCCTAGCGGGCGCGTACCAAGAGACCCAGTACTTC. Translating it yields CASSFLAGAYQETQYF.

The gene calls are TRBV11-2 and TRBJ1-5; 7 bases are a match to TRBD1. This CDR3 is 16 amino acids long. The V and J ends lost 4 bases and 1 base, in that order; junction bases with no gene match: 7. Germline V lookup: CDR1 SGHAT, CDR2 FQNNGV. The CDR3 loop is CASSSRDRGSNQPQHF. The CDR3 DNA is TGTGCCAGCAGCTCCCGGGACAGAGGAAGCAATCAGCCCCAGCATTTT.

The chain joins TRBV7-6 to TRBJ2-7; TRBD2 might be the D (5 bases). This CDR3 is built from 15 residues. The V gene lost 5 bases and the J gene lost 2 bases, with 16 bases spanning the gap. CDR1 and CDR2 from the germline V gene are SGHVS and FNYEAQ. The CDR3 bases are TGTGCCAGCAGCCCCCGGACGGGGTCTGCCTACGAGCAGTACTTC. This translates into CASSPRTGSAYEQYF.

This sequence joins TRBV29-1 and TRBJ1-4, with 7 positions matching TRBD1. The CDR3 runs 15 residues. Per germline, CDR1 SQVTM and CDR2 ANQGSEA. V shed 7 bases and J 0 bases; nucleotides not matched to a gene: 8. CDR3 residues: CSARDRLATNEKLFF. CDR3 nucleotide sequence: TGCAGCGCTCGGGACAGACTTGCAACTAATGAAAAACTGTTTTTT.

The chain is built from TRBV19 and TRBJ2-2; maybe TRBD2 (5 bases). Deletions cut 4 bases from V and 3 bases from J, with 9 bases between. CDR1 is LNHDA, CDR2 SQIVND, per germline (reference sequence). This CDR3 spans 14 amino acids. CDR3 sequence: CASSTPGYTGELFF. CDR3 DNA: TGTGCCAGTAGTACCCCGGGGTACACCGGGGAGCTGTTTTTT.

The chain carries TRBV11-3 and TRBJ2-7; 8 bases agree with TRBD1. The CDR3 has 16 amino acids. The junction had 4 bases not matched to a gene; V was cut back by 0 bases and J by 0 bases. Germline V CDR1 and CDR2: SGHNT, YENEEA. The CDR3 region is CASSLESGTGSYEQYF. The CDR3 DNA is TGTGCCAGCAGCTTAGAATCGGGGACAGGCTCCTACGAGCAGTACTTC.

This chain connects TRBV30 to TRBJ1-5; tentative D call: TRBD1 (6 bases). Trimming removed 5 bases from V and 2 bases from J, with 10 bases in between. This CDR3 is built from 13 residues. Germline assignment: CDR1 GTSNPN and CDR2 SVGIG (reference sequence). CDR3 coding DNA: TGTGCCTGGCAACAGGGAGGCAATCAGCCCCAGCATTTT. This gives the protein CAWQQGGNQPQHF. Together with reference TRBV30 and TRBJ1-5, the CDR3 gives the full variable domain: SQTIHQWPATLVQPVGSPLSLECTVEGTSNPNLYWYRQAAGRGLQLLFYSVGIGQISSEVPQNLSASRPQDRQFILSSKKLLLSDSGFYLCAWQQGGNQPQHFGDGTRLSIL.

The chain employs TRBV5-6 and TRBJ2-5; 8 bases are a match to TRBD2. This CDR3 has 16 amino acids. Looked up from germline, CDR1 is SGHDT and CDR2 is YYEEEE. The V and J ends lost 5 bases and 4 bases, in that order; junction bases with no gene match: 13. The CDR3 is CASSLTPGTRRETQYF. For the CDR3, the DNA is TGTGCCAGCAGTCTTACTCCCGGGACTAGACGAGAGACCCAGTACTTC.

Comment on this clone: The germline gene is not matched at one end of the junction; a read error may be the cause. The chain links TRBV7-2 to TRBJ2-5; D ambiguous. CDR3 length: 11 residues. Germline-derived CDR1 and CDR2 are SGHTA and FQGNSA. The CDR3 is CAGSFKETQYF. The CDR3, as DNA: TGTGCCGGCAGCTTTAAAGAGACCCAGTACTTC.

The chain is built from TRBV7-3 and TRBJ2-1, with 12 positions matching TRBD2. Germline CDR1 is SGHTA and CDR2 is FQGTGA. V lost 5 bases and J lost 7; bases outside the gene matches: 3. The CDR3 covers 14 residues. The CDR3 DNA follows: TGTGCCAGCAGCCCGACTAGCGGGGGAAATGAGCAGTTCTTC. This translates into CASSPTSGGNEQFF.

This clone appeared a few times. At one boundary the junction diverges from the germline segment, which might be a read error. V usage is TRBV7-9 and J usage is TRBJ2-7; 8 bases agree with TRBD1. The CDR3 is 9 amino acids. Germline values: CDR1 SEHNR, CDR2 FQNEAQ (reference sequence). CDR3 bases: TGTGCCAGCGCCGGGACAGGCCCCTTC. Translating gives CASAGTGPF. Full variable domain (outside the CDR3, taken from reference TRBV7-9 and TRBJ2-7): DTGVSQNPRHKITKRGQNVTFRCDPISEHNRLYWYRQTLGQGPEFLTYFQNEAQLEKSRLLSDRFSAERPKGSFSTLEIQRTEQGDSAMYLCASAGTGPFGPGTRLTVT.